This T cell receptor (beta chain) was sequenced in a study of T-cell reconstitution after alpha-beta-depleted transplantation in children. TCRbeta library preparation incorporated unique molecular identifiers. TCRdb re-derived calls from the PCR reads in MiXCR, one entry per CDR3 protein. The table records hundreds of thousands of distinct CDR3 sequences, 15% to 20% of them present only once. Trimming shortened V by 2 bases and J by 5 bases, and 4 bases separated the two germline ends. The CDR3 covers 12 residues. CDR1 is SGHAT, CDR2 FQDESV, per germline (reference sequence). This clonotype was counted many times.

The input for sequencing was PBMCs from the stem cell graft donor, taken from the stem cell graft. The rearrangement links TRBV11-1 to TRBJ2-1; no clear D. The clonotype was recovered from a human donor who donated a stem cell graft to a child with acute myeloid leukemia. The CDR3: CASSLFNNEQFF. Here the CDR3 DNA reads TGTGCCAGCAGCTTATTCAACAATGAGCAGTTCTTC.